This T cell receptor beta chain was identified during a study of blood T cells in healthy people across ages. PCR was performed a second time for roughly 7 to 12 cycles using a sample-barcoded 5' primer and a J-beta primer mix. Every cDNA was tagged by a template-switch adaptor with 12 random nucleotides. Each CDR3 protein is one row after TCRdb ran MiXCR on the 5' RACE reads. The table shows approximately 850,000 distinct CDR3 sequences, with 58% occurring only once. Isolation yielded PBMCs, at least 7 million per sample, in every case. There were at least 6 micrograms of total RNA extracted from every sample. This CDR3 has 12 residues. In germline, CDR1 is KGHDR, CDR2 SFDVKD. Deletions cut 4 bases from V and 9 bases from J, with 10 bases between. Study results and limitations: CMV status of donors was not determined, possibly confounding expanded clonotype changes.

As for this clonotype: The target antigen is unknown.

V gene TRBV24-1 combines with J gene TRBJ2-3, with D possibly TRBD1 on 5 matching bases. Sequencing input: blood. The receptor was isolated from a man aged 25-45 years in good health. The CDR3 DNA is TGTGCCACCAGTGAAGGGGTCGGCACGCAGTATTTT. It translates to CATSEGVGTQYF.